This T cell receptor beta chain is drawn from a study of T cell responses to AZD1222 COVID-19 vaccine. The protocol was immunoSEQ multiplex PCR, while the TCRdb copy is restricted to in-frame clones and leaves out a portion. The sample includes 99,000 or so clones, over 80% of them seen just once. Germline V lookup: CDR1 LGHDT, CDR2 YNNKEL (reference sequence). The CDR3 contains 15 residues. The J segment lost 6 bases and the V segment lost 4 bases, leaving 12 bases of the junction unmatched. The sample was peripheral blood, taken on day 0 of AZD1222 vaccination. V gene TRBV3-1 (or the pseudogene TRBV3-2) combines with J gene TRBJ2-7, with 7 positions matching TRBD2. The sequence was obtained from an adult in good health. The chain's CDR3 is CASSRGGLYKAEQYF. The CDR3 nucleotides read TGTGCCAGCAGCCGCGGGGGTTTGTATAAGGCCGAGCAGTACTTC.